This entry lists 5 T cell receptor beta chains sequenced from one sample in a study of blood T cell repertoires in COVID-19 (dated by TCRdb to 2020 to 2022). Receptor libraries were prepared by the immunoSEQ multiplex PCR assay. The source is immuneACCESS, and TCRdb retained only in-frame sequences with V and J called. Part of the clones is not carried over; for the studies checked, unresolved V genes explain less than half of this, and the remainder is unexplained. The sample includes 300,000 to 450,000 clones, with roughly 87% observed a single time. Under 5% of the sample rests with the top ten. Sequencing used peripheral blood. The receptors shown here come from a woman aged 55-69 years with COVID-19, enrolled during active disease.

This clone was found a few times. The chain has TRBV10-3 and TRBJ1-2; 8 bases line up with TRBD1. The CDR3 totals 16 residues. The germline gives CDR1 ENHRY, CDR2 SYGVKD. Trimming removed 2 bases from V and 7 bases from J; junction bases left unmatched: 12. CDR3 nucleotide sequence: TGTGCCATCAGTGAGCTACTCCAGGGGGCCTCCGGTGGCTACACCTTC. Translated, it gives CAISELLQGASGGYTF.

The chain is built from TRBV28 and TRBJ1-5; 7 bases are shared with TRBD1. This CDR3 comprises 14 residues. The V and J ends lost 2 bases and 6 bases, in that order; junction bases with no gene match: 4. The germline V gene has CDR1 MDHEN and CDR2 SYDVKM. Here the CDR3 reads CASSLRGQSQPQHF. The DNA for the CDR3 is TGTGCCAGCAGTTTAAGGGGGCAGAGTCAGCCCCAGCATTTT.

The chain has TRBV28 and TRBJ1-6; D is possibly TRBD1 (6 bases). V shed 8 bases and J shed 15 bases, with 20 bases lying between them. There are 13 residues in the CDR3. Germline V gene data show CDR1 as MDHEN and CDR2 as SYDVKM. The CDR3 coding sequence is TGTGCCAGCGCAGGGGCCCGTGTGAAGGGCCTCCACTTT. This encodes CASAGARVKGLHF.

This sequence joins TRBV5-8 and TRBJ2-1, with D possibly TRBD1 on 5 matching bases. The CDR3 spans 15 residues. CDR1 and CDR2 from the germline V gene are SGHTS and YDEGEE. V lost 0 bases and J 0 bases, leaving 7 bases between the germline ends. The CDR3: CASSLVTVSYNEQFF. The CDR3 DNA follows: TGTGCCAGCAGCTTGGTGACAGTCTCCTACAATGAGCAGTTCTTC.

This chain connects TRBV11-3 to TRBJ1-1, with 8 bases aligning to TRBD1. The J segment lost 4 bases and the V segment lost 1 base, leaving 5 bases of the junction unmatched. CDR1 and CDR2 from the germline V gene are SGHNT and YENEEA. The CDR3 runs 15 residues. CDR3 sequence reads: CASSLAGGAGTEAFF. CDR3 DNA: TGTGCCAGCAGCTTAGCAGGGGGCGCGGGCACTGAAGCTTTCTTT.